These T cell receptor beta chains were read from a single sample in a study of cytomegalovirus exposure and HLA in healthy donors. The protocol was immunoSEQ multiplex PCR, while the TCRdb copy is restricted to in-frame clones and leaves out a portion. Of some 110,000 clones detected, about 84% appear once; the ten largest clones hold over 4%. The sequencing sample was made of PBMCs. Receptors were obtained from a man between 18 and 29 years old in good health and CMV-seronegative. The CDR3 runs from the conserved cysteine through the conserved F or W. The order of the fields is J gene, D gene, clone size, V gene, CDR3 protein, CDR3 DNA. A D gene is named only where the DNA matches it firmly. Some rows have no size entry. The others give once, few or many, or a class for an expanded clone.

TRBJ1-4 TRBD1 - TRBV5-1 CASSPTGGLEKLFF TGCGCCAGCAGCCCGACAGGGGGATTAGAAAAACTGTTTTTT
TRBJ2-1 TRBD2 - TRBV30 CAWSVMRTSGRANEQFF TGTGCCTGGAGTGTAATGAGGACTAGCGGGAGGGCCAATGAGCAGTTCTTC
TRBJ1-4 TRBD1 - TRBV5-6 CASSPLTGDEKLFF TGTGCCAGCAGCCCCTTAACAGGGGATGAAAAACTGTTTTTT
TRBJ1-1 TRBD1 - TRBV19 CASSIQGGRDTEAFF TGTGCCAGTAGTATACAGGGGGGTAGGGACACTGAAGCTTTCTTT
TRBJ1-1 TRBD1 - TRBV4-1 CASSQDRWNTEAFF TGCGCCAGCAGCCAGGACAGGTGGAACACTGAAGCTTTCTTT
TRBJ1-5 - - TRBV30 CAWSVTGGQGQPQHF TGTGCCTGGAGTGTAACGGGGGGCCAGGGACAGCCCCAGCATTTT
TRBJ2-1 TRBD2 - TRBV7-2 CASSLIAGGNHNEQFF TGTGCCAGCAGCTTAATAGCGGGGGGGAATCACAATGAGCAGTTCTTC
TRBJ2-7 TRBD2 - TRBV6-1 CASRRPGLAVYEQYF TGTGCCAGCAGAAGACCGGGACTAGCGGTCTACGAGCAGTACTTC
TRBJ2-2 TRBD1 - TRBV4-1 CASGRGQENTGELFF TGCGCCAGCGGACGGGGACAGGAGAACACCGGGGAGCTGTTTTTT
TRBJ1-1 - - TRBV19 CASRGENTEAFF TGTGCCAGCAGGGGAGAGAACACTGAAGCTTTCTTT
TRBJ2-3 - - TRBV6-5 CASSYSVANTDTQYF TGTGCCAGCAGTTACTCGGTTGCTAACACAGATACGCAGTATTTT
TRBJ2-3 - once TRBV25-1 CASSTRDTLTDTQYF TGTGCCAGCAGTACCCGGGACACCCTCACAGATACGCAGTATTTT
TRBJ2-2 - - TRBV6-5 CASSYRANTGELFF TGTGCCAGCAGTTATCGGGCGAACACCGGGGAGCTGTTTTTT
TRBJ2-7 TRBD2 - TRBV29-1 CSVAAGVGHEQYF TGCAGCGTTGCGGCGGGAGTGGGTCACGAGCAGTACTTC
TRBJ2-3 - - TRBV10-3 CAISGVVGGGGTDTQYF TGTGCCATCAGTGGGGTGGTAGGGGGTGGGGGCACAGATACGCAGTATTTT
TRBJ2-3 - few TRBV7-2 CASSTRLTDTQYF TGTGCCAGCAGTACTAGGCTCACAGATACGCAGTATTTT
TRBJ2-5 TRBD1 - TRBV7-2 CASSGTVKETQYF TGTGCCAGCAGCGGGACAGTAAAAGAGACCCAGTACTTC
TRBJ1-1 TRBD1 few TRBV2 CASRGIAGQLNTEAFF TGTGCCAGCAGGGGGATCGCGGGACAGCTGAACACTGAAGCTTTCTTT
TRBJ1-1 TRBD1 - TRBV27 CASSFSTGANTEAFF TGTGCCAGCAGTTTCTCGACAGGGGCGAACACTGAAGCTTTCTTT
TRBJ1-1 TRBD1 - TRBV19 CASSALTGGVGGAFF TGTGCCAGTAGTGCCTTGACAGGGGGCGTTGGCGGAGCTTTCTTT
TRBJ2-2 TRBD2 - TRBV27 CASTLAGGSNTGELFF TGTGCCAGCACCTTAGCGGGAGGAAGTAACACCGGGGAGCTGTTTTTT
TRBJ1-1 - - TRBV15 CATSLGGGNTEAFF TGTGCCACCAGCTTAGGGGGGGGGAACACTGAAGCTTTCTTT
TRBJ1-5 - - TRBV6-1 CASSDGRTVNQPQHF TGTGCCAGCAGTGATGGACGGACAGTCAATCAGCCCCAGCATTTT
TRBJ1-5 TRBD1 - TRBV19 CASSTGTGLGSNQPQHF TGTGCCAGTAGTACAGGGACAGGGCTTGGTAGCAATCAGCCCCAGCATTTT
TRBJ2-2 TRBD1 - TRBV11-2 CASSLVGGAFGELFF TGTGCCAGCAGCTTAGTAGGGGGCGCCTTCGGGGAGCTGTTTTTT
TRBJ2-7 TRBD1 - TRBV4-1 CASSLGQGATYEQYF TGCGCCAGCAGCCTAGGACAGGGGGCCACCTACGAGCAGTACTTC
TRBJ2-1 TRBD2 - TRBV13 CASSLRLAGRNNEQFF TGTGCCAGCAGCCTGCGACTAGCGGGACGGAACAATGAGCAGTTCTTC
TRBJ1-4 TRBD1 - TRBV29-1 CSVGTGLREKLFF TGCAGCGTGGGGACAGGGTTGCGGGAAAAACTGTTTTTT
TRBJ1-1 - - TRBV5-1 CASSSGQMKTEAFF TGCGCCAGCAGTTCCGGACAGATGAAAACTGAAGCTTTCTTT
TRBJ2-2 TRBD1 - TRBV27 CASSLGQGMVGELFF TGTGCCAGCAGTTTGGGACAGGGAATGGTCGGGGAGCTGTTTTTT
TRBJ1-5 TRBD1 - TRBV30 CAWSVRQGDQPQHF TGTGCCTGGAGTGTAAGGCAGGGGGATCAGCCCCAGCATTTT
TRBJ1-1 TRBD1 - TRBV14 CASSIRTGMNTEAFF TGTGCCAGCAGCATCCGGACAGGGATGAACACTGAAGCTTTCTTT